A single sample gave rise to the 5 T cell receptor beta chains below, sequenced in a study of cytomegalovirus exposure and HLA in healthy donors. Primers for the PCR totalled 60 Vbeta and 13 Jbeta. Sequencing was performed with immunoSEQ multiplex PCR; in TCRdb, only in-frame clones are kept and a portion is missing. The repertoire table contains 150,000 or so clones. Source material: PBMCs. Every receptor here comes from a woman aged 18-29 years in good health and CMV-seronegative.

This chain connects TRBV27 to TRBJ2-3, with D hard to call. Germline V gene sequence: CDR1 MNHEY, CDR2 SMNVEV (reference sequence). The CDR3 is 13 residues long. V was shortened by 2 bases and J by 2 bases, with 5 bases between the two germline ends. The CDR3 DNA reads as TGTGCCAGCAGTTTAGTAGTCACAGATACGCAGTATTTT. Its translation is CASSLVVTDTQYF.

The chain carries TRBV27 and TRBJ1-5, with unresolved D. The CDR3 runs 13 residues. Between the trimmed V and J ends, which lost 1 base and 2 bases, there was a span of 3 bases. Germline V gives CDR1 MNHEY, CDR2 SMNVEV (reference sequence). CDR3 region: CASSLFGNQPQHF. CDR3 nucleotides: TGTGCCAGCAGTTTATTCGGCAATCAGCCCCAGCATTTT.

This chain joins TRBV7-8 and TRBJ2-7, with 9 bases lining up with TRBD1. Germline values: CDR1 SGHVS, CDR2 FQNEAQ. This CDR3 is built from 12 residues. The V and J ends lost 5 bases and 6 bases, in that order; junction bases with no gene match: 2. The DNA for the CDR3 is TGTGCCAGCAGCGTGACAGGGGGCGAGCAGTACGTC. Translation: CASSVTGGEQYV.

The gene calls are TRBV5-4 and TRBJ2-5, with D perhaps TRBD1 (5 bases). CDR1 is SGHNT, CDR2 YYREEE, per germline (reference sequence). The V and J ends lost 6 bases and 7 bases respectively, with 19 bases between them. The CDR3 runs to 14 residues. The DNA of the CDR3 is TGTGCCAGCAACATAAAAGGGGTTTCAGCGACCCAGTACTTC. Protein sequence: CASNIKGVSATQYF.

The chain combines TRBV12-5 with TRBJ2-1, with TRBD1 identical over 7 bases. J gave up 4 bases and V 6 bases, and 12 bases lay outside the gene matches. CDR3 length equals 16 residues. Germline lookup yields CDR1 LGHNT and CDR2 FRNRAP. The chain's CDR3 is CASGLLTGSLYNEQFF. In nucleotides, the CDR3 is TGTGCTAGTGGGCTCCTGACAGGGAGCCTGTACAATGAGCAGTTCTTC.